The clone carrying this TCR beta chain was found a few times. Its antigen is unknown. The data belong to a study of cytomegalovirus exposure and HLA in healthy donors. Separate from the approximately 670-subject first cohort, the approximately 130-subject validation cohort was the one that the donors belonged to. CDR1 is LGHNA, CDR2 YSLEER, per germline. This CDR3 has 16 residues. Deletions cut 1 base from V and 8 bases from J, with 17 bases between. Repertoires were generated with immunoSEQ multiplex PCR, while TCRdb's copy carries only in-frame clones and drops some. Among about 160,000 clones listed, about 86% were seen once. Study-wide findings and caveats: In a later analysis, first-cohort TCR clusters were found to tend to co-occur in the 120 or so validation repertoires.

Sequenced sample: PBMCs. The chain combines TRBV4-3 with TRBJ1-4; unclear D gene. The TCR originated in a woman between 18 and 29 years old in good health and CMV-seronegative. The CDR3 nucleotides are TGCGCCAGCAGCCAAGCCCCGACCCCTACGGGAGAAAAACTGTTTTTT. Protein product: CASSQAPTPTGEKLFF.